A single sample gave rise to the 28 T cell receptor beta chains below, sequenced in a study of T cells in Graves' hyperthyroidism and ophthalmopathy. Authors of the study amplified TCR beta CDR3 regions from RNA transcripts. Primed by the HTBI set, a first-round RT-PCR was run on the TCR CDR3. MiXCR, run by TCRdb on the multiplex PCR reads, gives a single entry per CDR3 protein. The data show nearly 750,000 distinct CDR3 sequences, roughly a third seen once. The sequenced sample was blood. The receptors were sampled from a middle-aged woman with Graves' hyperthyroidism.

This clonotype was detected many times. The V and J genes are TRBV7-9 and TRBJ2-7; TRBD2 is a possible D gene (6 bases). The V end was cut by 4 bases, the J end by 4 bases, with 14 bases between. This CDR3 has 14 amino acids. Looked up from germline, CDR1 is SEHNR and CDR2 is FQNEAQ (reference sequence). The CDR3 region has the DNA TGTGCCAGCAGCTCAACCGGGACTGATTACGAGCAGTACTTC. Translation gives CASSSTGTDYEQYF.

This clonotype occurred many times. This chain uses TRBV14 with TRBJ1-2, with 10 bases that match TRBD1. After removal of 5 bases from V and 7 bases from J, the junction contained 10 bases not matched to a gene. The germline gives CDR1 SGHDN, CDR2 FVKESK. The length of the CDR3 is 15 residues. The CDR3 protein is CASSLGQGSLPGYTF. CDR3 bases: TGTGCCAGCAGCTTGGGACAGGGGTCTCTTCCTGGCTACACCTTC.

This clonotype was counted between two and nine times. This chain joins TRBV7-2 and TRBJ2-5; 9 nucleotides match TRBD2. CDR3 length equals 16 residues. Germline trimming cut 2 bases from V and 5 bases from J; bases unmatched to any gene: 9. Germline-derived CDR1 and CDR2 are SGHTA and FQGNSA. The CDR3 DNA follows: TGTGCCAGCAGCTTAATAGCGGGAGAGGGAATGGAGACCCAGTACTTC. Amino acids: CASSLIAGEGMETQYF.

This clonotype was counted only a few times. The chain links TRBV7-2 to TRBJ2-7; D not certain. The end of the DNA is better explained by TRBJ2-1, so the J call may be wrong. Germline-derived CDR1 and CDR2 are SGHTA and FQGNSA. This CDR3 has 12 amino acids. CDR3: CASSLRDNEQFF. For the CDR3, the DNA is TGTGCCAGCAGCTTACGGGACAATGAGCAGTTCTTC.

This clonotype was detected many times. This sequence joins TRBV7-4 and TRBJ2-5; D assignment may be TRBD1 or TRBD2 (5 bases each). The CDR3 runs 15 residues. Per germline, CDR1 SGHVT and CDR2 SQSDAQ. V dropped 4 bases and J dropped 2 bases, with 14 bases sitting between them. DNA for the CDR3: TGTGCCAGCAGCTCCGGACTTGGGGCGCAAGAGACCCAGTACTTC. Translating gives CASSSGLGAQETQYF.

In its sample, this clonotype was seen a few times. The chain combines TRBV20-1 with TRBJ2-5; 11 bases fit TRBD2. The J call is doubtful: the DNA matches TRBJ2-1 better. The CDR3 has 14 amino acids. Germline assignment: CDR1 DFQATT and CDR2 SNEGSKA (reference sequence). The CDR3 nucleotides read TGCAGTGCTAGTCGACTAGCGGGGAGTAATGAGCAGTTCTTC. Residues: CSASRLAGSNEQFF.

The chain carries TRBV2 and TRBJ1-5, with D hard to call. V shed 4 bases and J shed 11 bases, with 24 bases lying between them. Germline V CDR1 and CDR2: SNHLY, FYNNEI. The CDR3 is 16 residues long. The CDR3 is CASSVENPLVGETQHF. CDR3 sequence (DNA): TGTGCCAGCAGTGTCGAGAATCCGCTGGTAGGAGAGACCCAGCATTTT.

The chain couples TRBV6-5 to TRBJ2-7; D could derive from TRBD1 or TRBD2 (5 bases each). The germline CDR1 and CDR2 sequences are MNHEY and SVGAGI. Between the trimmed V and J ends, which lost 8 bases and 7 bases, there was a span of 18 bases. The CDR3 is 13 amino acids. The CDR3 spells CASSGTGTREQYF. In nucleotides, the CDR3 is TGTGCCAGCTCCGGGACGGGCACTAGGGAGCAGTACTTC.

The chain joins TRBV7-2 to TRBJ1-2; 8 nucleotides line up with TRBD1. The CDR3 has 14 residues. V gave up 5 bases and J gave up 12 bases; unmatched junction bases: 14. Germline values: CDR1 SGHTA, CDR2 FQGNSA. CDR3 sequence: CASSHRQGSPLDTF. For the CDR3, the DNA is TGTGCCAGCAGCCACAGACAGGGGTCTCCGCTAGACACCTTC.

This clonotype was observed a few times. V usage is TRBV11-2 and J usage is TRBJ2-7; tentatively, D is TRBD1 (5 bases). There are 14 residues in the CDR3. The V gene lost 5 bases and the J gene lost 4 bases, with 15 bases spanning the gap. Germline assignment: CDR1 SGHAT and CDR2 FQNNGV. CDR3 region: CASSTGAGNYEQYF. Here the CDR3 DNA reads TGTGCCAGCAGCACAGGTGCAGGGAATTACGAGCAGTACTTC. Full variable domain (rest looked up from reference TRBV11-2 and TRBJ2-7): EAGVAQSPRYKIIEKRQSVAFWCNPISGHATLYWYQQILGQGPKLLIQFQNNGVVDDSQLPKDRFSAERLKGVDSTLKIQPAKLEDSAVYLCASSTGAGNYEQYFGPGTRLTVT.

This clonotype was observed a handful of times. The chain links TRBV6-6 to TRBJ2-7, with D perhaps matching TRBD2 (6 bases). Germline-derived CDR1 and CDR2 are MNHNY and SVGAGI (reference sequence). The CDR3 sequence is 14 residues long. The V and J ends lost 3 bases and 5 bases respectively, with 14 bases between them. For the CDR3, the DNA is TGTGCCAGCAGTTATAACCGGGGGAGCCACGAGCAGTACTTC. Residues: CASSYNRGSHEQYF.

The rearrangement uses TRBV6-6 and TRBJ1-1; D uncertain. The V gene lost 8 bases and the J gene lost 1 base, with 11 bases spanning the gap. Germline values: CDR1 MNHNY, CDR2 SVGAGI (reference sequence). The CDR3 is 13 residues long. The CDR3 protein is CASPLPGNTEAFF. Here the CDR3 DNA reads TGTGCCAGCCCTCTACCCGGGAACACTGAAGCTTTCTTT.

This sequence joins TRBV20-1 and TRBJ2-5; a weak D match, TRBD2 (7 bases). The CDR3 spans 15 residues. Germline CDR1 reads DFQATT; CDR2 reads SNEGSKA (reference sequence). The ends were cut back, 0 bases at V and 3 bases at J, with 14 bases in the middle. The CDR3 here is CSAREAGAGKETQYF. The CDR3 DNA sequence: TGCAGTGCTAGAGAGGCGGGGGCGGGGAAAGAGACCCAGTACTTC.

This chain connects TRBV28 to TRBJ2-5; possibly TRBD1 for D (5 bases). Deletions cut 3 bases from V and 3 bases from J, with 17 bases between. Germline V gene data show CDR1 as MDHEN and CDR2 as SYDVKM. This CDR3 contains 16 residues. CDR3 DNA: TGTGCCAGCAGTTTGCAAACCACAGGTTTCAAAGAGACCCAGTACTTC. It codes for CASSLQTTGFKETQYF.

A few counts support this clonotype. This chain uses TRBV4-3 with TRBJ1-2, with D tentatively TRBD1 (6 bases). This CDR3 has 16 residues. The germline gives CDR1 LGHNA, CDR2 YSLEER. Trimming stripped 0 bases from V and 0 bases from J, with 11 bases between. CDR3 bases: TGCGCCAGCAGCCAAGAGGCGGGGGGGCCTAACTATGGCTACACCTTC. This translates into CASSQEAGGPNYGYTF.

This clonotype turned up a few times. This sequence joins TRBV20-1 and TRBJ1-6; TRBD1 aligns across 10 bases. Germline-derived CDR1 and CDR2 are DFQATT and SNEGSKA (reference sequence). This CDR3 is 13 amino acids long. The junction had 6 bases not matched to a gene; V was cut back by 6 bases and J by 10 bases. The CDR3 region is CSAGDRGYSPLHF. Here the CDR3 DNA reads TGCAGTGCCGGGGACAGGGGTTACTCACCCCTCCACTTT.

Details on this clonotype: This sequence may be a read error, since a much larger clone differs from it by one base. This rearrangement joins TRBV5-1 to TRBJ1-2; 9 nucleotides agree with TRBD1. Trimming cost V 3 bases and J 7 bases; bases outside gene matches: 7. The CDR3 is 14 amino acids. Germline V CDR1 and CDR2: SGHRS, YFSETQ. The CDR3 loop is CASSSRGTGIGYTF. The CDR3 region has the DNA TGCGCCAGCAGCTCCAGGGGGACAGGGATTGGCTACACCTTC.

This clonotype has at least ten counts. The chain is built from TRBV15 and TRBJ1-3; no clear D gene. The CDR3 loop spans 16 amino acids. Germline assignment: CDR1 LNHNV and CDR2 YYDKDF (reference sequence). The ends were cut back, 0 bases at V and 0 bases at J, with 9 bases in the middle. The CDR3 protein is CATSRDLQDSGNTIYF. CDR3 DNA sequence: TGTGCCACCAGCAGAGATCTTCAGGACTCTGGAAACACCATATATTTT. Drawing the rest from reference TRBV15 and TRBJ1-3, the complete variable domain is DAMVIQNPRYQVTQFGKPVTLSCSQTLNHNVMYWYQQKSSQAPKLLFHYYDKDFNNEADTPDNFQSRRPNTSFCFLDIRSPGLGDTAMYLCATSRDLQDSGNTIYFGEGSWLTVV.

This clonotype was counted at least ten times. CDR3 residues: CASSLRDYRYYGYTF. The DNA for the CDR3 is TGTGCCAGCAGCTTACGGGATTATCGGTACTATGGCTACACCTTC. J is TRBJ1-2 and V is TRBV13; D is ambiguous. Germline V gene lookup returns CDR1 PRHDT and CDR2 FYEKMQ (reference sequence). The CDR3 length is 15 residues. The ends were cut back, 2 bases at V and 3 bases at J, with 13 bases in the middle.

The CDR3 coding sequence is TGCGCCAGCAGGTCTCTAGCGGGAGCCTACAATGAGCAGTTCTTC. As protein: CASRSLAGAYNEQFF. The chain uses TRBV5-1 and TRBJ2-7; 10 bases align to TRBD2. Gene TRBJ2-1 matches the end of the DNA better, so the J call may be wrong. The CDR3 consists of 15 residues. Germline CDR1 reads SGHRS; CDR2 reads YFSETQ.

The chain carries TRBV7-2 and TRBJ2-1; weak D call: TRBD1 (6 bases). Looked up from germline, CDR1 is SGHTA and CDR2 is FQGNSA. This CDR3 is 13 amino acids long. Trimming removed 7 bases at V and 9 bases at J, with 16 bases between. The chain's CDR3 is CASMRGNGVEQFF. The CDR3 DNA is TGTGCCAGCATGAGGGGGAACGGTGTTGAGCAGTTCTTC. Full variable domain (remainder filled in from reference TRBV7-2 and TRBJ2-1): GAGVSQSPSNKVTEKGKDVELRCDPISGHTALYWYRQSLGQGLEFLIYFQGNSAPDKSGLPSDRFSAERTGGSVSTLTIQRTQQEDSAVYLCASMRGNGVEQFFGPGTRLTVL.

CDR3 loop: CASSVGIGGGDSPLHF. CDR3 nucleotide sequence: TGTGCCAGCAGCGTTGGCATCGGCGGGGGGGATTCACCCCTCCACTTT. The V gene is TRBV9, the J gene TRBJ1-6; a weak D match, TRBD1 (5 bases). Between the trimmed V and J ends, which lost 2 bases and 8 bases, there was a span of 17 bases. This CDR3 contains 16 residues. Per germline, CDR1 SGDLS and CDR2 YYNGEE.

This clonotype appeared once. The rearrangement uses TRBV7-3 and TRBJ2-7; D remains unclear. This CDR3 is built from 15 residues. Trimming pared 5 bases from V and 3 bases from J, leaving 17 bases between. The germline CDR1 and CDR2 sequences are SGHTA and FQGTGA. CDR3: CASSQSYGEGYEQYF. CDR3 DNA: TGTGCCAGCAGCCAATCCTACGGAGAAGGCTACGAGCAGTACTTC.

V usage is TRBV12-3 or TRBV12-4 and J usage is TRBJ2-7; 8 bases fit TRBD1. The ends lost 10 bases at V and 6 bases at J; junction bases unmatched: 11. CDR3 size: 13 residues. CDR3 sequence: CAIPVGTGGEQYF. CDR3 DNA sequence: TGTGCCATCCCAGTTGGGACAGGTGGCGAGCAGTACTTC.

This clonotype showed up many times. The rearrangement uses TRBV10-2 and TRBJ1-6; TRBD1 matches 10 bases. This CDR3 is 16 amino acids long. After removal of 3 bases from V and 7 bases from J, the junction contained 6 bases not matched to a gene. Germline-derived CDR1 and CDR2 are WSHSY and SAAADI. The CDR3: CASSEAWTGGNSPLHF. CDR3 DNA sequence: TGCGCCAGCAGTGAAGCTTGGACAGGGGGAAATTCACCCCTCCACTTT.

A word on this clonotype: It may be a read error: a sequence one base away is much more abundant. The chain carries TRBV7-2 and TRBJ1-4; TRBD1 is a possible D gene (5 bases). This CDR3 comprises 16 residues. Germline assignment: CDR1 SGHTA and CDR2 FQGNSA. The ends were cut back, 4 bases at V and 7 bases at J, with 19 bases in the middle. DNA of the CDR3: TGTGCCAGCAGCTCAGCGGGTGGGGGGTCGGCTGAAAAACTGTTTTTT. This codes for CASSSAGGGSAEKLFF.

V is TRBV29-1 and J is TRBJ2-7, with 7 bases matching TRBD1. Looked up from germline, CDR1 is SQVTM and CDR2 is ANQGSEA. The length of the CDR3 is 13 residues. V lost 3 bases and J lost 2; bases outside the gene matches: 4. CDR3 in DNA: TGCAGCGTTGAGGGACAGAGACCCTACGAGCAGTACTTC. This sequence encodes CSVEGQRPYEQYF.

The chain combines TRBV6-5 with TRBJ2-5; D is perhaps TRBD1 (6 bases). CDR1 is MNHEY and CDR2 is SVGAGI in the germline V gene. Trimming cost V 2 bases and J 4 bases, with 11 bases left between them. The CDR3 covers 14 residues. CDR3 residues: CASSYEGVRETQYF. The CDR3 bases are TGTGCCAGCAGTTACGAGGGGGTCCGAGAGACCCAGTACTTC.